This T cell receptor beta chain comes out of a study of shared clonotypes between healthy human individuals. Study in general: The study drew on a couple of women and a few men aged 18 to 49 as donors. Findings and caveats of the study: Larger estimated richness was generally seen in naive subsets than in memory subsets. The expectation was that sequencing depth would affect clonotype sharing among donors.

As for this clone: Its specificity is unknown.

This CDR3 comprises 17 residues. Looked up from germline, CDR1 is SGHTA and CDR2 is FQGNSA. Trimming cost V 6 bases and J 2 bases; bases outside gene matches: 13. Generated by immunoSEQ multiplex PCR, the TCRdb table keeps only in-frame clones and is missing some. The sample shows over a million clones, about three quarters of them seen only once. CD4+ cell separation produced CD45RA+ naive and CD45RA-negative memory subsets. The chain joins TRBV7-2 to TRBJ1-5, with TRBD1 matching over 7 bases. The origin of this receptor is a man between 18 and 35 years old in good health. Sequencing was carried out using memory CD4+ T cells sorted from blood. Stated subset: CD45RA-negative fraction. CDR3 residues: CASSSITGAGRNQPQHF. CDR3 nucleotides: TGTGCCAGCAGTTCCATCACAGGGGCTGGGCGCAATCAGCCCCAGCATTTT.